Listed below are T cell receptor beta chains from one sample, sequenced in a study of T cell responses to AZD1222 COVID-19 vaccine. Using immunoSEQ multiplex PCR, the repertoire was profiled, and TCRdb retains in-frame clones only, with some absent. This sample carries roughly 89,000 clones, roughly 90% of them seen once, and the ten largest clones take approximately 4.5%. Sequenced material: peripheral blood, taken on day 0 of MenACWY control vaccination. These receptors were taken from an adult in good health. Both conserved end residues are part of each CDR3. A D gene is named only where the DNA matches it firmly. Expanded clones are given a class, and other clones once, few, many or no size at all.

d_gene: -
len: 14
v_gene: TRBV3-1/TRBV3-2
abundance: -
j_gene: TRBJ1-3
CDR3aa: CASSQVFIGNTIYF
CDR3nt: TGTGCCAGCAGCCAAGTTTTCATCGGAAACACCATATATTTT

d_gene: -
len: 15
v_gene: TRBV21-1
abundance: -
j_gene: TRBJ2-6
CDR3aa: CASTDRDFGCNVLTF
CDR3nt: TGTGCCAGCACCGATAGAGACTTCGGCTGCAACGTCCTGACTTTC

d_gene: -
len: 13
v_gene: TRBV11-1
abundance: -
j_gene: TRBJ1-1
CDR3aa: CASSRTVNTEAFF
CDR3nt: TGTGCCAGCAGCCGGACGGTAAACACTGAAGCTTTCTTT

d_gene: TRBD1
len: 13
v_gene: TRBV5-1
abundance: few
j_gene: TRBJ1-6
CDR3aa: CASSLARGSPLHF
CDR3nt: TGCGCCAGCAGCTTGGCCAGGGGGTCACCCCTCCACTTT

d_gene: -
len: 11
v_gene: TRBV28
abundance: -
j_gene: TRBJ1-4
CDR3aa: CASSLGEKLFF
CDR3nt: TGTGCCAGCAGCTTAGGGGAAAAACTGTTTTTT

d_gene: -
len: 14
v_gene: TRBV4-3
abundance: -
j_gene: TRBJ1-5
CDR3aa: CASSQEHRVQPQHF
CDR3nt: TGCGCCAGCAGCCAAGAGCACAGGGTGCAGCCCCAGCATTTT

d_gene: -
len: 17
v_gene: TRBV5-5
abundance: -
j_gene: TRBJ2-7
CDR3aa: CASSLGGMSRNSYEQYF
CDR3nt: TGTGCCAGCAGCTTGGGCGGCATGAGCCGCAACTCCTACGAGCAGTACTTC

d_gene: TRBD1
len: 13
v_gene: TRBV30
abundance: -
j_gene: TRBJ1-2
CDR3aa: CAWSLQGNYGYTF
CDR3nt: TGTGCCTGGAGTTTACAGGGGAACTATGGCTACACCTTC

d_gene: TRBD1
len: 13
v_gene: TRBV27
abundance: -
j_gene: TRBJ1-2
CDR3aa: CASSLRDRDGYTF
CDR3nt: TGTGCCAGCAGTTTACGGGACAGGGATGGCTACACCTTC

d_gene: TRBD2
len: 14
v_gene: TRBV7-9
abundance: -
j_gene: TRBJ2-1
CDR3aa: CASSQTGLVDEQFF
CDR3nt: TGTGCCAGCAGCCAAACGGGACTAGTGGATGAGCAGTTCTTC

d_gene: -
len: 15
v_gene: TRBV6-5
abundance: -
j_gene: TRBJ1-5
CDR3aa: CASRKLQGGGQPQHF
CDR3nt: TGTGCCAGCAGGAAGTTACAGGGCGGTGGTCAGCCCCAGCATTTT

d_gene: -
len: 13
v_gene: TRBV30
abundance: -
j_gene: TRBJ1-5
CDR3aa: CAWSVREEQPQHF
CDR3nt: TGTGCCTGGAGTGTACGGGAAGAACAGCCCCAGCATTTT

d_gene: -
len: 11
v_gene: TRBV20-1
abundance: -
j_gene: TRBJ1-2
CDR3aa: CSADLNYGYTF
CDR3nt: TGCAGTGCAGACCTGAACTATGGCTACACCTTC

d_gene: -
len: 18
v_gene: TRBV7-2
abundance: -
j_gene: TRBJ1-5
CDR3aa: CASSFWASTGGGNQPQHF
CDR3nt: TGTGCCAGCAGCTTTTGGGCTTCGACAGGCGGGGGCAATCAGCCCCAGCATTTT

d_gene: -
len: 14
v_gene: TRBV28
abundance: -
j_gene: TRBJ1-4
CDR3aa: CASSQTVTNEKLFF
CDR3nt: TGTGCCAGCAGCCAGACGGTAACTAATGAAAAACTGTTTTTT

d_gene: -
len: 15
v_gene: TRBV5-5
abundance: -
j_gene: TRBJ2-7
CDR3aa: CASSLFSGPSYEQYF
CDR3nt: TGTGCCAGCAGCTTGTTTTCGGGACCCTCCTACGAGCAGTACTTC

d_gene: -
len: 15
v_gene: TRBV7-3
abundance: once
j_gene: TRBJ2-3
CDR3aa: CASSSSPGEADTQYF
CDR3nt: TGTGCCAGCAGCTCCTCCCCGGGAGAGGCAGATACGCAGTATTTT

d_gene: -
len: 12
v_gene: TRBV24-1
abundance: -
j_gene: TRBJ1-2
CDR3aa: CATSDSNYGYTF
CDR3nt: TGTGCCACCAGTGATAGCAACTATGGCTACACCTTC

d_gene: TRBD2
len: 17
v_gene: TRBV18
abundance: once
j_gene: TRBJ2-5
CDR3aa: CASSPRSGSGVGETQYF
CDR3nt: TGTGCCAGCTCACCACGGAGCGGGAGTGGGGTTGGAGAGACCCAGTACTTC

d_gene: -
len: 14
v_gene: TRBV5-6
abundance: -
j_gene: TRBJ1-5
CDR3aa: CASSFQQSNQPQHF
CDR3nt: TGTGCCAGCAGCTTCCAACAGAGCAATCAGCCCCAGCATTTT

d_gene: -
len: 15
v_gene: TRBV6-5
abundance: once
j_gene: TRBJ2-2
CDR3aa: CASSYSDINTGELFF
CDR3nt: TGTGCCAGCAGTTACTCCGACATCAACACCGGGGAGCTGTTTTTT

d_gene: -
len: 14
v_gene: TRBV5-5
abundance: -
j_gene: TRBJ1-1
CDR3aa: CASARLEMNTEAFF
CDR3nt: TGTGCCAGCGCAAGACTAGAGATGAACACTGAAGCTTTCTTT

d_gene: -
len: 12
v_gene: TRBV6-6
abundance: -
j_gene: TRBJ2-1
CDR3aa: CASSSLRNEQFF
CDR3nt: TGTGCCAGCAGTTCCCTGCGGAATGAGCAGTTCTTC

d_gene: TRBD1
len: 14
v_gene: TRBV3-1/TRBV3-2
abundance: once
j_gene: TRBJ1-5
CDR3aa: CASSPRQGFQPQHF
CDR3nt: TGTGCCAGCAGCCCCAGACAGGGTTTCCAGCCCCAGCATTTT

d_gene: -
len: 16
v_gene: TRBV4-1
abundance: -
j_gene: TRBJ2-2
CDR3aa: CASSQEAIRAPGELFF
CDR3nt: TGCGCCAGCAGCCAAGAGGCCATCCGGGCCCCCGGGGAGCTGTTTTTT

d_gene: TRBD2
len: 16
v_gene: TRBV4-2
abundance: -
j_gene: TRBJ2-5
CDR3aa: CASSQGTSTIGETQYF
CDR3nt: TGTGCCAGCAGCCAGGGGACTAGCACGATAGGGGAGACCCAGTACTTC

d_gene: -
len: 18
v_gene: TRBV5-6
abundance: -
j_gene: TRBJ2-1
CDR3aa: CASSSYFLQGASYNEQFF
CDR3nt: TGTGCCAGCAGCTCGTATTTTTTACAGGGTGCATCCTACAATGAGCAGTTCTTC

d_gene: -
len: 16
v_gene: TRBV24-1
abundance: -
j_gene: TRBJ2-3
CDR3aa: CATSDLRTLPPDTQYF
CDR3nt: TGTGCCACCAGTGATTTGAGAACCCTCCCCCCAGATACGCAGTATTTT

d_gene: TRBD1
len: 16
v_gene: TRBV19
abundance: -
j_gene: TRBJ2-1
CDR3aa: CASSTSDRSTYNEQFF
CDR3nt: TGTGCCAGTAGTACGTCGGACAGGTCGACATACAATGAGCAGTTCTTC

d_gene: -
len: 19
v_gene: TRBV5-5
abundance: -
j_gene: TRBJ2-5
CDR3aa: CASSLRTGLILAGPETQYF
CDR3nt: TGTGCCAGCAGCTTAAGGACAGGGCTAATTCTAGCGGGGCCAGAGACCCAGTACTTC

d_gene: -
len: 13
v_gene: TRBV28
abundance: once
j_gene: TRBJ1-2
CDR3aa: CASSSMVDRGYTF
CDR3nt: TGTGCCAGCAGTTCGATGGTCGACAGGGGCTACACCTTC

d_gene: -
len: 10
v_gene: TRBV30
abundance: -
j_gene: TRBJ2-5
CDR3aa: CAWSPGTQYF
CDR3nt: TGTGCCTGGAGTCCGGGGACCCAGTACTTC

d_gene: -
len: 15
v_gene: TRBV5-4
abundance: -
j_gene: TRBJ1-6
CDR3aa: CASSTSGGRGSPLHF
CDR3nt: TGTGCCAGCAGCACCTCCGGGGGGCGCGGTTCACCCCTCCACTTT

d_gene: TRBD2
len: 15
v_gene: TRBV28
abundance: -
j_gene: TRBJ2-2
CDR3aa: CASSLVGRDTGELFF
CDR3nt: TGTGCCAGCAGTTTAGTCGGGAGGGATACCGGGGAGCTGTTTTTT

d_gene: TRBD2
len: 19
v_gene: TRBV19
abundance: -
j_gene: TRBJ2-5
CDR3aa: CASSVGTSGSGWWQETQYF
CDR3nt: TGTGCCAGTAGTGTCGGGACTAGCGGGAGCGGATGGTGGCAAGAGACCCAGTACTTC

d_gene: -
len: 14
v_gene: TRBV11-2
abundance: -
j_gene: TRBJ1-2
CDR3aa: CASSLGAEGEGYTF
CDR3nt: TGTGCCAGCAGCTTAGGGGCAGAGGGAGAAGGCTACACCTTC

d_gene: -
len: 15
v_gene: TRBV5-4
abundance: -
j_gene: TRBJ2-7
CDR3aa: CASTPRGGFGGEQYF
CDR3nt: TGTGCCAGCACCCCGAGGGGGGGCTTCGGGGGGGAGCAGTACTTC

d_gene: -
len: 12
v_gene: TRBV28
abundance: few
j_gene: TRBJ1-2
CDR3aa: CASRFRDYGYTF
CDR3nt: TGTGCCAGCAGATTCAGGGACTATGGCTACACCTTC

d_gene: -
len: 14
v_gene: TRBV4-3
abundance: -
j_gene: TRBJ2-7
CDR3aa: CASSLRKGGYEQYF
CDR3nt: TGCGCCAGCAGCCTCCGTAAGGGGGGCTACGAGCAGTACTTC

d_gene: TRBD1
len: 15
v_gene: TRBV10-3
abundance: -
j_gene: TRBJ1-3
CDR3aa: CAISGQELSGNTIYF
CDR3nt: TGTGCCATCAGCGGACAGGAACTCTCTGGAAACACCATATATTTT

d_gene: -
len: 13
v_gene: TRBV7-9
abundance: few
j_gene: TRBJ1-1
CDR3aa: CASSATAVGEAFF
CDR3nt: TGTGCCAGCAGCGCCACGGCGGTGGGGGAAGCTTTCTTT

d_gene: -
len: 14
v_gene: TRBV6-1
abundance: -
j_gene: TRBJ1-1
CDR3aa: CASREGALNTEAFF
CDR3nt: TGTGCCAGCAGAGAAGGGGCCTTGAACACTGAAGCTTTCTTT

d_gene: TRBD2
len: 18
v_gene: TRBV9
abundance: few
j_gene: TRBJ2-1
CDR3aa: CASSVGSSLAGAYNEQFF
CDR3nt: TGTGCCAGCAGCGTAGGCTCCTCATTGGCGGGAGCCTACAATGAGCAGTTCTTC

d_gene: -
len: 15
v_gene: TRBV28
abundance: -
j_gene: TRBJ1-4
CDR3aa: CASSSPGEVREKLFF
CDR3nt: TGTGCCAGCAGTTCCCCAGGGGAAGTTCGCGAAAAACTGTTTTTT